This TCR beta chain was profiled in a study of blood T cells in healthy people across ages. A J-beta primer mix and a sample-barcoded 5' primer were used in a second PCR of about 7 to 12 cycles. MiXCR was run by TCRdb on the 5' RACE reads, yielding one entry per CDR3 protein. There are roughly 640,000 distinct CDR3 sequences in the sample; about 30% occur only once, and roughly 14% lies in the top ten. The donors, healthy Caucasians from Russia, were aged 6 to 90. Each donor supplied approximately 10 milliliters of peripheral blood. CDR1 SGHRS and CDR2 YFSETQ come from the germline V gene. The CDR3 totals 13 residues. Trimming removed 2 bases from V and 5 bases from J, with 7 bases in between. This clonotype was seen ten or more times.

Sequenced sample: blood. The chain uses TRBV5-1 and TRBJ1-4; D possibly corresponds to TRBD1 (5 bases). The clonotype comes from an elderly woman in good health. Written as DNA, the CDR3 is TGCGCCAGCAGCTTAACAGGCAATGAAAAACTGTTTTTT. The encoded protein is CASSLTGNEKLFF. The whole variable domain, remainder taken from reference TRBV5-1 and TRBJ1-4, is KAGVTQTPRYLIKTRGQQVTLSCSPISGHRSVSWYQQTPGQGLQFLFEYFSETQRNKGNFPGRFSGRQFSNSRSEMNVSTLELGDSALYLCASSLTGNEKLFFGSGTQLSVL.